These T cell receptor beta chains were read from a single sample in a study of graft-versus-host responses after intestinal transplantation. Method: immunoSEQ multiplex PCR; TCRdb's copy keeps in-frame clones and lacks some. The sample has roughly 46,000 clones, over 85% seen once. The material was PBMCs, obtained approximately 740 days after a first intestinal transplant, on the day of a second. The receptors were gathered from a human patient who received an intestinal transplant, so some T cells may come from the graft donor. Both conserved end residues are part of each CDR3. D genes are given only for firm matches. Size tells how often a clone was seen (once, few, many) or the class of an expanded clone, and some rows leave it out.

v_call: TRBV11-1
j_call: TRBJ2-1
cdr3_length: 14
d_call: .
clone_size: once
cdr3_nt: TGTGCCAGCAGCTTAACTGGCTCCTACAATGAGCAGTTCTTC
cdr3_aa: CASSLTGSYNEQFF

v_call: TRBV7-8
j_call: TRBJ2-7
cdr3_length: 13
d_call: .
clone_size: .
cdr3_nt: TGTGCCAGCCACGGACAGAGCTCCTACGAGCAGTACTTC
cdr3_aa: CASHGQSSYEQYF

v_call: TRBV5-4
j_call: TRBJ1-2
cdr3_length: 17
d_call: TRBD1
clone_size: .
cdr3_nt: TGTGCCAGCAGCCTGTTGTGGAAGATAGGGGGCGTGGATGGCTACACCTTC
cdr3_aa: CASSLLWKIGGVDGYTF

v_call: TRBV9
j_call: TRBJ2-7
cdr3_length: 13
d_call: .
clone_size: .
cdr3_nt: TGTGCCAGCAGCCAGGGGAGCTCCTACGAGCAGTACTTC
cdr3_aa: CASSQGSSYEQYF

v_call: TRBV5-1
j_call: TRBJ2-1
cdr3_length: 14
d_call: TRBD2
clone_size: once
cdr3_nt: TGCGCCAGCAGCTTGGTAGCGGGAGTGGATGAGCAGTTCTTC
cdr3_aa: CASSLVAGVDEQFF

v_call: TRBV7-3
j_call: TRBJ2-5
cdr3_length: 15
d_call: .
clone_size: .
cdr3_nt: TGTGCCAGCAGCTTATGGGGTGGACAGCAAGAGACCCAGTACTTC
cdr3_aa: CASSLWGGQQETQYF

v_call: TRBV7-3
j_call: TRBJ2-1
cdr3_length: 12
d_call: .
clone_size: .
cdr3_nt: TGTGCCAGCAGCTTCGGCGGGGATGAGCAGTTCTTC
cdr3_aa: CASSFGGDEQFF

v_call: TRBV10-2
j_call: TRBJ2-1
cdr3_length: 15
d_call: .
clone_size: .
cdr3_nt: TGCGCCAGCAGTGAGTTTCGAGGGTTAGGCAATGAGCAGTTCTTC
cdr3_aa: CASSEFRGLGNEQFF

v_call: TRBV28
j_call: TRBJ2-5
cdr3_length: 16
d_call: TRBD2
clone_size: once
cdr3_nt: TGTGCCAGCAGTTTGTTCGGGACTAGCGGGAGGCGGGAGCAGTACTTC
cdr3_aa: CASSLFGTSGRREQYF

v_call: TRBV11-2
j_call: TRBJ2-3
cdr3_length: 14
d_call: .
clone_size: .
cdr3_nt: TGTGCCAGCAGCTCTGGGGGATACACAGATACGCAGTATTTT
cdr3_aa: CASSSGGYTDTQYF

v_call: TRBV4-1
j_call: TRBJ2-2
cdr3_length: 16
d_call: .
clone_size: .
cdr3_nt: TGCGCCAGCAGCCTGACCTCGGGGGGCGGCACCGGGGAGCTGTTTTTT
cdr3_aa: CASSLTSGGGTGELFF

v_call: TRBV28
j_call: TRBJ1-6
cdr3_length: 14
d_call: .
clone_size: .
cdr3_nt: TGTGCCAGCTCCGGGACAAACTATAATTCACCCCTCCACTTT
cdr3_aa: CASSGTNYNSPLHF

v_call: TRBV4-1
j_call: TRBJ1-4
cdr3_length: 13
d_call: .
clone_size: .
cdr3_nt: TGCGCCAGCAGCCAAGGAAGGCTTGAAAAACTGTTTTTT
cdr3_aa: CASSQGRLEKLFF

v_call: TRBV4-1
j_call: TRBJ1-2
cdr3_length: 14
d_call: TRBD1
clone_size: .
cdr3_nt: TGCGCCAGCAGCCCGGGACAGATAAACTATGGCTACACCTTC
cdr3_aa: CASSPGQINYGYTF

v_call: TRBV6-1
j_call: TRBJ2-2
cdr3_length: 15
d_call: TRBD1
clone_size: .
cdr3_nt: TGTGCCAGCAGTTCCCAGGGACAGCTGACCGGGGAGCTGTTTTTT
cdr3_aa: CASSSQGQLTGELFF

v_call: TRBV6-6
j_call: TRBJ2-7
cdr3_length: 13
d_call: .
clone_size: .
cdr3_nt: TGTGCCAGCAGTACTACAGGGTTCTACGAGCAGTACTTC
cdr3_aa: CASSTTGFYEQYF

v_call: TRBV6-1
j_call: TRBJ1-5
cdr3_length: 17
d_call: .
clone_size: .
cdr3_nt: TGTGCCAGCAGTGAAGTCTTAGCGGGGAGGGCCAATCAGCCCCAGCATTTT
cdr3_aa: CASSEVLAGRANQPQHF

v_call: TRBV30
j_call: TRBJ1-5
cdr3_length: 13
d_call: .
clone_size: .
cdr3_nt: TGTGCCTGGAGTGTGGGGGGGTCCCAGCCCCAGCATTTT
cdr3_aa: CAWSVGGSQPQHF

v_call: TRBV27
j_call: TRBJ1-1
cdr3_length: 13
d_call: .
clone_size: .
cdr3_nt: TGTGCCAGCAGTTTAGGGGGGAACACTGAAGCTTTCTTT
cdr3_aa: CASSLGGNTEAFF

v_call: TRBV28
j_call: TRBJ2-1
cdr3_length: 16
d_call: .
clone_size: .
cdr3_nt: TGTGCCAGCAGTTCTGATGCGCAGAGGTCATACAATGAGCAGTTCTTC
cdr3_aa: CASSSDAQRSYNEQFF

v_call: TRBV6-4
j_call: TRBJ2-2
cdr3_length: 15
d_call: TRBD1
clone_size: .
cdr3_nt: TGTGCCAGCAGTGAAGGGACAGGGGGGACCGGGGAGCTGTTTTTT
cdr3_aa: CASSEGTGGTGELFF

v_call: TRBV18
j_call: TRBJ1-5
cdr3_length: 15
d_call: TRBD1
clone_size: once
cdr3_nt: TGTGCCAGCTCACCACGACAGGGATTCAATCAGCCCCAGCATTTT
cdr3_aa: CASSPRQGFNQPQHF

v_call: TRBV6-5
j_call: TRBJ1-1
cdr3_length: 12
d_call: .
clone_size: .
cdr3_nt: TGTGCCAGCAGTTACGCCAGGGGAGAGGCTTTCTTT
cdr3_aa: CASSYARGEAFF

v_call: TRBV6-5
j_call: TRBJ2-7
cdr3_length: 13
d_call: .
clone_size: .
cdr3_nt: TGTGCCAGCAGTTACGTGCCTGGGTACGAGCAGTACTTC
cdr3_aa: CASSYVPGYEQYF